This T cell receptor beta chain stems from a study of blood T cell repertoires in COVID-19. Study context: Spain, Italy and the United States supplied samples that represented acute and convalescent COVID-19.

Recruitment covered about two dozen US areas and drew participants whose ages spanned roughly 18 to 100 years. Each participant's cohort was designated according to participant-reported clinical history. The CDR3 is 13 residues long. Looked up from germline, CDR1 is KGHDR and CDR2 is SFDVKD. Between the trimmed V and J ends, which lost 5 bases and 1 base, there was a span of 7 bases. Under the authors' procedure: Estimation of nucleated cell counts relied on the amplification of reference gene primers. Assay: immunoSEQ multiplex PCR; the TCRdb copy retains only in-frame clones and omits some. D and trimming were read from the DNA, whereas the V and J calls and clone size are those reported in that table. Of more than 400,000 clones listed, 75% to 90% are singletons.

This TCR was recovered from a woman under 30 who had recovered from COVID-19. Sequences were obtained from PBMCs or T cells enriched from blood (not recorded which). The chain joins TRBV24-1 to TRBJ1-1; no reliable D call. The CDR3 sequence is CATSVSANTEAFF. CDR3 DNA sequence: TGTGCCACCAGTGTTAGCGCGAACACTGAAGCTTTCTTT.